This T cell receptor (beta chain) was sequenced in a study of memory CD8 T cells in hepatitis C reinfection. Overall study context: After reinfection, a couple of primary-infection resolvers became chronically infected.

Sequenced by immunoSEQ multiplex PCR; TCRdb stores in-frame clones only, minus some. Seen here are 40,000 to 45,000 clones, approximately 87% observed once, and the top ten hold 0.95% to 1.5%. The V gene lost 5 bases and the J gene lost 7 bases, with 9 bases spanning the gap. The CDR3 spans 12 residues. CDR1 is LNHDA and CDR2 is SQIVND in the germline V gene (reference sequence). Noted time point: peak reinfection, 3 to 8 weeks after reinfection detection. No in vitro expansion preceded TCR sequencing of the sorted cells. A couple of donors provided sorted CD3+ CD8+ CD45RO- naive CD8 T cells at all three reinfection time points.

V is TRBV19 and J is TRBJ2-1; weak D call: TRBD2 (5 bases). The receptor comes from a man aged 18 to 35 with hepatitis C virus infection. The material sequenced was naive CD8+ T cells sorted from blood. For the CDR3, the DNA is TGTGCCAGTAGTGTAGGAGGAAATGAGCAGTTCTTC. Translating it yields CASSVGGNEQFF.